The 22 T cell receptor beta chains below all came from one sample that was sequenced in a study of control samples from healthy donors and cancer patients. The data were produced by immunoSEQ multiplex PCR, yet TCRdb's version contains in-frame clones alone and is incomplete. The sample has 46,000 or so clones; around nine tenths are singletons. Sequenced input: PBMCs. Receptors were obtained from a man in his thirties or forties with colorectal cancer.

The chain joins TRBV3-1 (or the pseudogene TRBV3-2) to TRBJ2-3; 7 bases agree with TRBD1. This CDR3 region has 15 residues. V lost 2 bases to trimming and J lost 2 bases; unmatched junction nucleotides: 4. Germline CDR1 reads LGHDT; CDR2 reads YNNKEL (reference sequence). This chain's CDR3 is CASSQLGGPTDTQYF. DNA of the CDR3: TGTGCCAGCAGCCAATTAGGGGGCCCCACAGATACGCAGTATTTT.

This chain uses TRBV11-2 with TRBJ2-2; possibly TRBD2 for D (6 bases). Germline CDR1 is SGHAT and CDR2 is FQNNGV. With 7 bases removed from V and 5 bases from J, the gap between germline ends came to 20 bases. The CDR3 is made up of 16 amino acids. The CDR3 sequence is CASTTVGGPLTGELFF. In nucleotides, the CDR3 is TGTGCCAGCACCACAGTCGGGGGACCCCTGACCGGGGAGCTGTTTTTT.

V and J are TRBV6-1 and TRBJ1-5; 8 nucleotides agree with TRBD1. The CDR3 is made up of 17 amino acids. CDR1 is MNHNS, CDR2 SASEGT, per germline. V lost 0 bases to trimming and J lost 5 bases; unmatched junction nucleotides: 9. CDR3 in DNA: TGTGCCAGCAGTGAAGCCAGTGGCGCAGGGGGCTATCAGCCCCAGCATTTT. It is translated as CASSEASGAGGYQPQHF.

CDR3 in amino acids: CARSLPVGQDNQPQHF. CDR3 sequence (DNA): TGTGCCAGAAGCTTGCCTGTGGGGCAGGACAATCAGCCCCAGCATTTT. The V gene is TRBV5-3, the J gene TRBJ1-5, with TRBD1 as a possible D gene (5 bases). TRBV5-3 is flagged as an ORF with uncertain function. This CDR3 comprises 16 residues. V shed 1 base and J shed 3 bases, with 14 bases lying between them.

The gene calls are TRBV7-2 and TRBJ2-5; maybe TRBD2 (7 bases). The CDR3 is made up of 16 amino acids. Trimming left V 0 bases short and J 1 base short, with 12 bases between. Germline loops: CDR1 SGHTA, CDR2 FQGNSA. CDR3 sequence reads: CASSLAGGGPQETQYF. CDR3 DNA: TGTGCCAGCAGCTTAGCTGGCGGGGGCCCCCAAGAGACCCAGTACTTC. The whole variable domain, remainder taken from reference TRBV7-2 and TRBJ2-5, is GAGVSQSPSNKVTEKGKDVELRCDPISGHTALYWYRQSLGQGLEFLIYFQGNSAPDKSGLPSDRFSAERTGGSVSTLTIQRTQQEDSAVYLCASSLAGGGPQETQYFGPGTRLLVL.

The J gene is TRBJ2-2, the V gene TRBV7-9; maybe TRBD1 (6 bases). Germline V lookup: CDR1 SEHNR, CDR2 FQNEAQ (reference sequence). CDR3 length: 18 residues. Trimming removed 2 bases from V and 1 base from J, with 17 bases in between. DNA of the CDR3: TGTGCCAGCAGCTTAAGTCGTCAGAGGGGGTTGAACACCGGGGAGCTGTTTTTT. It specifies CASSLSRQRGLNTGELFF.

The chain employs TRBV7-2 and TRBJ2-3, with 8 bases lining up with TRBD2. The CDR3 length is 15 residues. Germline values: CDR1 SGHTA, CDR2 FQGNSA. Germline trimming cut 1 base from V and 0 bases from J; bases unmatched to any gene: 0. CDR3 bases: TGTGCCAGCAGCTTAGTAGCGGGAAGCACAGATACGCAGTATTTT. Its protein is CASSLVAGSTDTQYF. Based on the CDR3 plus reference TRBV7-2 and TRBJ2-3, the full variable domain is GAGVSQSPSNKVTEKGKDVELRCDPISGHTALYWYRQSLGQGLEFLIYFQGNSAPDKSGLPSDRFSAERTGGSVSTLTIQRTQQEDSAVYLCASSLVAGSTDTQYFGPGTRLTVL.

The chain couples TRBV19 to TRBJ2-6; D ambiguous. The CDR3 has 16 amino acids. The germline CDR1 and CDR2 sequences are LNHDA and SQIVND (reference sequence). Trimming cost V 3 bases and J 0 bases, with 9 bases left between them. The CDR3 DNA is TGTGCCAGTAGTATCAGGAGTTTCTCTGGGGCCAACGTCCTGACTTTC. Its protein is CASSIRSFSGANVLTF.

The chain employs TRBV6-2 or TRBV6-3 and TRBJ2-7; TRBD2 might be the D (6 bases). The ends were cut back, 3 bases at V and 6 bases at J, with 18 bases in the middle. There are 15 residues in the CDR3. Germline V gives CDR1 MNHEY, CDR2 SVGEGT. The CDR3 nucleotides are TGTGCCAGCAGTTATCGAGGCGGGATTCTCTCCGAGCAGTACTTC. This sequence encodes CASSYRGGILSEQYF.

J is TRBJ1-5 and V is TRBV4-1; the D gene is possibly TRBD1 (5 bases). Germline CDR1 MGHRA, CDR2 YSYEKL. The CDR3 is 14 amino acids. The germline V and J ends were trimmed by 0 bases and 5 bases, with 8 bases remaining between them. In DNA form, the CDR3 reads TGCGCCAGCAGCCAAGATTTGGGGCATCAGCCCCAGCATTTT. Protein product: CASSQDLGHQPQHF.

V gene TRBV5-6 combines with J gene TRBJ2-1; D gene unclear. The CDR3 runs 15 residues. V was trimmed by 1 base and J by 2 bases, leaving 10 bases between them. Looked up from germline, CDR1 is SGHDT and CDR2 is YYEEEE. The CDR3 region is CASSLPGRTYNEQFF. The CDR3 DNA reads TGTGCCAGCAGCTTGCCGGGCCGAACCTACAATGAGCAGTTCTTC.

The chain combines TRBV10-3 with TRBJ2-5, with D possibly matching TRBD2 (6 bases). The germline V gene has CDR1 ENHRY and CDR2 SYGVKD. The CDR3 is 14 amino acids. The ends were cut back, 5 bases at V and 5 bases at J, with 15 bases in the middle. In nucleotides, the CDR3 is TGTGCCATCAGTCCCAGCGGGCCATGGGAGACCCAGTACTTC. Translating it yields CAISPSGPWETQYF.

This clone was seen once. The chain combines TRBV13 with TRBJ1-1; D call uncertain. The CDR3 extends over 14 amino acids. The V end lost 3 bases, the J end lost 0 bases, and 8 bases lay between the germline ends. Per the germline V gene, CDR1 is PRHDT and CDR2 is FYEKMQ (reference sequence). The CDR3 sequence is CASSFGDLNTEAFF. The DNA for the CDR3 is TGTGCCAGCAGCTTCGGCGACTTGAACACTGAAGCTTTCTTT.

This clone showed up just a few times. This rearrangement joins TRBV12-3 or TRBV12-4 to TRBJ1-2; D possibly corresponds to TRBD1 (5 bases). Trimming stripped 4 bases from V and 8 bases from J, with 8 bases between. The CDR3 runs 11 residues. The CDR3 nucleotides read TGTGCCAGCAGTTCGGGGGAAGGCTACACCTTC. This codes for CASSSGEGYTF.

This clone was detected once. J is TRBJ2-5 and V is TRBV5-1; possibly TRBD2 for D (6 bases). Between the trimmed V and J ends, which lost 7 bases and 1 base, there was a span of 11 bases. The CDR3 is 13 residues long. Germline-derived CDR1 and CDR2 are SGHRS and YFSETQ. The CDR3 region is CASRLGSQETQYF. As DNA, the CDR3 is TGCGCCAGCCGACTAGGCAGCCAAGAGACCCAGTACTTC.

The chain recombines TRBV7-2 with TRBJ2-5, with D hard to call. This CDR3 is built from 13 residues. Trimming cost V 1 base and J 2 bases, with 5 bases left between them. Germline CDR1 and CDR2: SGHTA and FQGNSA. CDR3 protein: CASSLGIQETQYF. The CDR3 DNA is TGTGCCAGCAGCTTAGGTATTCAAGAGACCCAGTACTTC.

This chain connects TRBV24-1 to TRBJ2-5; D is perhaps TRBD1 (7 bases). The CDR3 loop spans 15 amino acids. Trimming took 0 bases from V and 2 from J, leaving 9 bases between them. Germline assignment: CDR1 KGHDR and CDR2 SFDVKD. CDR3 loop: CATSDLAGGQETQYF. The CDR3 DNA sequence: TGTGCCACCAGTGATTTGGCAGGGGGGCAAGAGACCCAGTACTTC.

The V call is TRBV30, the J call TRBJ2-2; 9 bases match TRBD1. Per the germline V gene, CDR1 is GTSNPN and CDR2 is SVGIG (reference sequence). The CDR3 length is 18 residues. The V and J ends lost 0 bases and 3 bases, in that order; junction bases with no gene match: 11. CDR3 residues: CAWSVFRTWTGDTGELFF. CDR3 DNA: TGTGCCTGGAGTGTCTTCCGGACTTGGACAGGGGACACCGGGGAGCTGTTTTTT.

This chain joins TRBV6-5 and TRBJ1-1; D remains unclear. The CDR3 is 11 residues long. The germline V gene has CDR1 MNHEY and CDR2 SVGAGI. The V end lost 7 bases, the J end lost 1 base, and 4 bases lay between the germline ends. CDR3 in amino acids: CASTQNTEAFF. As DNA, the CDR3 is TGTGCCAGCACCCAGAACACTGAAGCTTTCTTT.

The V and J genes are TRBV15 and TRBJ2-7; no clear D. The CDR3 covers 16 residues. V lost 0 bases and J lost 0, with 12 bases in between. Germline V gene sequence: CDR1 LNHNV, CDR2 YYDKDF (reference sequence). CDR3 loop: CATSRDRRLGSYEQYV. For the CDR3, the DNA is TGTGCCACCAGCAGAGATCGCCGGTTGGGCTCCTACGAGCAGTACGTC.

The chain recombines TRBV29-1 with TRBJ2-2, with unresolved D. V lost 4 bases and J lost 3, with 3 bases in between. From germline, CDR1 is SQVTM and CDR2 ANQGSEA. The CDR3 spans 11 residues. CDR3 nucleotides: TGCAGCGTTGTGGACACCGGGGAGCTGTTTTTT. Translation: CSVVDTGELFF.

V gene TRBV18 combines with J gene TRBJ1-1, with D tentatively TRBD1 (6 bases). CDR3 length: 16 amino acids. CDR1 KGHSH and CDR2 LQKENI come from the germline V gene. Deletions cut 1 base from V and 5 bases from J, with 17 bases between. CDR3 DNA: TGTGCCAGCTCACCACGAAATCAAGGGGGGAGTACTGAAGCTTTCTTT. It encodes CASSPRNQGGSTEAFF.